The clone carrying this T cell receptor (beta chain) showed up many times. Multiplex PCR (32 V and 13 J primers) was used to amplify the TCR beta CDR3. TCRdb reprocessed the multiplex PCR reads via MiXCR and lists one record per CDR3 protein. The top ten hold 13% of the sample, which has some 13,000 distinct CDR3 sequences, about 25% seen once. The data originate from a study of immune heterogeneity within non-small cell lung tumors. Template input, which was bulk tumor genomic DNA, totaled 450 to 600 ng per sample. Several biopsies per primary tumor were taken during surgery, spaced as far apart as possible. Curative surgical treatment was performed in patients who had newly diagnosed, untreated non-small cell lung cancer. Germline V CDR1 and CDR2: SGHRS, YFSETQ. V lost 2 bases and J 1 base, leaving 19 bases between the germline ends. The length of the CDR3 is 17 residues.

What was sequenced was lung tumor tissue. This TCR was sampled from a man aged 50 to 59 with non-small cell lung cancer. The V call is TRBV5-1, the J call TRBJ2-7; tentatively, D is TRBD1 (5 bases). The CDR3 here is CASSFRPTKDTSYEQYF. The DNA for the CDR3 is TGCGCCAGCAGCTTTCGCCCGACGAAGGACACTTCCTACGAGCAGTACTTC.